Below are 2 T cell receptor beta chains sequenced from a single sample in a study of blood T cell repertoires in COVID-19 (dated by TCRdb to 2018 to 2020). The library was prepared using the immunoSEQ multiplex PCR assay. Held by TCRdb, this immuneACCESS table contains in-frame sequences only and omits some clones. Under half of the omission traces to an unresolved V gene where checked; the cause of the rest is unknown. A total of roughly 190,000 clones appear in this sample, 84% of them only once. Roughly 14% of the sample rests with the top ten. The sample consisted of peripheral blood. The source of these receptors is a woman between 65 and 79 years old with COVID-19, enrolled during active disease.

This CDR3 reads CASSLSGQGRTYEQYF. CDR3 in DNA: TGTGCCAGCAGCTTGTCTGGACAGGGGCGAACCTACGAGCAGTACTTC. The gene calls are TRBV5-6 and TRBJ2-7; 9 nucleotides align to TRBD1. Germline CDR1 is SGHDT and CDR2 is YYEEEE. The CDR3 covers 16 residues. The V segment lost 1 base and the J segment 2 bases; nucleotides outside the gene matches: 7.

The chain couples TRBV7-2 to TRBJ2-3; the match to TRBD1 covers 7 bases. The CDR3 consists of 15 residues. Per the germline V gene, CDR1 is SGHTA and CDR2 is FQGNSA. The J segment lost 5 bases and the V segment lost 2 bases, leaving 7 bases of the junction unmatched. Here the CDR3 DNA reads TGTGCCAGCAGCTTACAGGGGGTCCGGGGAGATACGCAGTATTTT. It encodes CASSLQGVRGDTQYF.